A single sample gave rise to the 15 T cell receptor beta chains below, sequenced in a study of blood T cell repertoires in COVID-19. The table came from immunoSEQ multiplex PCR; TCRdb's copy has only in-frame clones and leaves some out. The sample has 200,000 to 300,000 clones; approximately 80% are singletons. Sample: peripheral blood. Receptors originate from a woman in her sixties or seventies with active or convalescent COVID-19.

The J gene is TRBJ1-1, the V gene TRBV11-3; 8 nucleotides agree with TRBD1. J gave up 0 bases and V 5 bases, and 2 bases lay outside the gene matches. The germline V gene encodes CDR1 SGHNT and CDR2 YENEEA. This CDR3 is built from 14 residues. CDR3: CASSGQGLNTEAFF. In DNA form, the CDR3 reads TGTGCCAGCAGCGGACAGGGTTTGAACACTGAAGCTTTCTTT. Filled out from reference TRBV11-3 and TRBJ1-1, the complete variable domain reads EAGVVQSPRYKIIEKKQPVAFWCNPISGHNTLYWYLQNLGQGPELLIRYENEEAVDDSQLPKDRFSAERLKGVDSTLKIQPAELGDSAVYLCASSGQGLNTEAFFGQGTRLTVV.

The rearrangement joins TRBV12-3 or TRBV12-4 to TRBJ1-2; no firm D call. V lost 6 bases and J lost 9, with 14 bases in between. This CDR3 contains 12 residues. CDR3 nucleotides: TGTGCCAGCAGACCTGACGGAGCAAGCTACACCTTC. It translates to CASRPDGASYTF.

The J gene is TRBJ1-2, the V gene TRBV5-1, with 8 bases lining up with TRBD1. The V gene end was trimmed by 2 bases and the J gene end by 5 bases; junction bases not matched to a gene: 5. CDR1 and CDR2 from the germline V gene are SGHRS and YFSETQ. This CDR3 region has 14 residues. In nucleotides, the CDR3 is TGCGCCAGCAGCTTTGGACAGGGCCAGTATGGCTACACCTTC. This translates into CASSFGQGQYGYTF.

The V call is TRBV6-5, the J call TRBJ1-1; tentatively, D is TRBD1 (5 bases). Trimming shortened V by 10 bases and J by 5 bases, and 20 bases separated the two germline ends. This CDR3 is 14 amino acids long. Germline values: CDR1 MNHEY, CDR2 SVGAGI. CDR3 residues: CATHLGGFGTEAFF. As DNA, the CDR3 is TGTGCCACCCACCTCGGGGGGTTCGGGACTGAAGCTTTCTTT.

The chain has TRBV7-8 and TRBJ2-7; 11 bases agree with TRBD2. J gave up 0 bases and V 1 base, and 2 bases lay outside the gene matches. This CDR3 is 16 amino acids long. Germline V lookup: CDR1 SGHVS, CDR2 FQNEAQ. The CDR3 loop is CASSLVTSGVSYEQYF. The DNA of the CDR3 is TGTGCCAGCAGCTTAGTGACTAGCGGGGTCTCCTACGAGCAGTACTTC. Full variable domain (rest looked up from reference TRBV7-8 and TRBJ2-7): GAGVSQSPRYKVAKRGQDVALRCDPISGHVSLFWYQQALGQGPEFLTYFQNEAQLDKSGLPSDRFFAERPEGSVSTLKIQRTQQEDSAVYLCASSLVTSGVSYEQYFGPGTRLTVT.

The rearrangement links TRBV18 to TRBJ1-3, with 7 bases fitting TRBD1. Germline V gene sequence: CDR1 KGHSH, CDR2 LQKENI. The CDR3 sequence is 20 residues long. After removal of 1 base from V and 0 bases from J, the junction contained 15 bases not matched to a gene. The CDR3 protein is CASSPQVTARTGPSGNTIYF. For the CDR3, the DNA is TGTGCCAGCTCACCACAAGTGACTGCCCGGACAGGTCCCTCTGGAAACACCATATATTTT.

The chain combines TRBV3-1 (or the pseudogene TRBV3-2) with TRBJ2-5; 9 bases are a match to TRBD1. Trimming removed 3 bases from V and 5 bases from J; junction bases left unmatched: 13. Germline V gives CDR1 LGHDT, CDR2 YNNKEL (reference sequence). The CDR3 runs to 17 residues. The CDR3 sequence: CASSQKGTGNLLETQYF. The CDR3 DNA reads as TGTGCCAGCAGCCAGAAAGGGACAGGGAACCTCCTGGAGACCCAGTACTTC.

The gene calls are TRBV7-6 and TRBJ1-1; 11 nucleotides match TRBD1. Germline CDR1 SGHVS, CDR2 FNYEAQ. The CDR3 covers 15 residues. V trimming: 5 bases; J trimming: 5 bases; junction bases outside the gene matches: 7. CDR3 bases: TGTGCCAGCAGCCAACTGGACAGGGGGCGAACTGAAGCTTTCTTT. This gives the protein CASSQLDRGRTEAFF.

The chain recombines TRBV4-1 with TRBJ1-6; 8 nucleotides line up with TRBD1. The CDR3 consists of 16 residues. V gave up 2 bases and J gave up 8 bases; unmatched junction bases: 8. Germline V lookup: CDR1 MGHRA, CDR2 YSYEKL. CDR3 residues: CASSQTTTGVDSPLHF. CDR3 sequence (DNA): TGCGCCAGCAGCCAAACCACGACAGGGGTGGATTCACCCCTCCACTTT.

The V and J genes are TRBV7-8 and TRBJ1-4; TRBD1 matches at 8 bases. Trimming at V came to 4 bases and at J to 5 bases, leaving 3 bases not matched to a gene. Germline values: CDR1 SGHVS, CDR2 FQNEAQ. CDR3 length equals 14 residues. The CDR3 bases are TGTGCCAGCAGCTCGGGGGACAGGAATGAAAAACTGTTTTTT. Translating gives CASSSGDRNEKLFF.

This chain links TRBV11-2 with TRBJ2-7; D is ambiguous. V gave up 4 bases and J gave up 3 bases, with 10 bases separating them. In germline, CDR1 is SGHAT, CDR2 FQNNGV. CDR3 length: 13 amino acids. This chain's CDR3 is CASSSYSRYEQYF. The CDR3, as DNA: TGTGCCAGCAGCTCTTACAGTCGCTACGAGCAGTACTTC.

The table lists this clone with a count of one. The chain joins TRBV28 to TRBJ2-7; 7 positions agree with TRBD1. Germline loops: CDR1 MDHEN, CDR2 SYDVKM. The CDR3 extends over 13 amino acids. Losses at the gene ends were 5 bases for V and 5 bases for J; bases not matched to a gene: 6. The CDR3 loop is CASSRGQVDEQYV. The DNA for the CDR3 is TGTGCCAGCAGTCGTGGACAGGTCGACGAGCAGTACGTC.

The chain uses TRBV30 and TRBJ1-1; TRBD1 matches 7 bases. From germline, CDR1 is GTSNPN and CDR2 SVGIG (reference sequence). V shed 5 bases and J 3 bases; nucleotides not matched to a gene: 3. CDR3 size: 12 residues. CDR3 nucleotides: TGTGCCTGGGGACAGGTCGACACTGAAGCTTTCTTT. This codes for CAWGQVDTEAFF. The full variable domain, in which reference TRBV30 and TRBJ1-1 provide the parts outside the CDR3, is SQTIHQWPATLVQPVGSPLSLECTVEGTSNPNLYWYRQAAGRGLQLLFYSVGIGQISSEVPQNLSASRPQDRQFILSSKKLLLSDSGFYLCAWGQVDTEAFFGQGTRLTVV.

DNA for the CDR3: TGTGCCAGCAGCTCGGACAGGGGGCCTCTTAACTATGGCTACACCTTC. Translation: CASSSDRGPLNYGYTF. The V and J genes are TRBV11-2 and TRBJ1-2, with 11 positions matching TRBD1. This CDR3 contains 16 residues. The junction had 5 bases not matched to a gene; V was cut back by 4 bases and J by 1 base. The V gene's germline CDR1 is SGHAT and CDR2 FQNNGV.

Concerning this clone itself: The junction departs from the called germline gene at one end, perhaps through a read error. The CDR3 sequence: CASSPLGGSTDTQYF. The CDR3 DNA reads as TGTGCTAGCAGCCCCCTAGGCGGGAGCACAGATACGCAGTATTTT. The chain has TRBV7-7 and TRBJ2-3, with D tentatively TRBD2 (5 bases). Germline values: CDR1 SSHAT, CDR2 FNYEAQ (reference sequence). The CDR3 runs to 15 residues.